Here is one T cell receptor (beta chain) with its context. What it recognizes is unknown. The sample originates from a study of blood T cells in healthy people across ages. This CDR3 is 14 amino acids long. Germline CDR1 and CDR2: SGDLS and YYNGEE. V was trimmed by 2 bases and J by 1 base, leaving 9 bases between them. The second PCR ran roughly 7 to 12 cycles with a sample-barcoded 5' primer and J-beta primers. A template-switch adaptor containing 12 random nucleotides labeled each cDNA molecule. Each CDR3 protein gets one entry after TCRdb re-called the 5' RACE reads with MiXCR. The sample holds approximately 1.5 million distinct CDR3 sequences, roughly 43% seen once. PBMCs numbering at least 6 million were isolated per sample. Study conclusions and caveats: In long-lived donors, naive CD4+ cell counts and diversity exceeded those of aged donors. Expanded clonotype changes were possibly confounded by unknown donor CMV status.

V gene TRBV9 combines with J gene TRBJ1-1, with D unresolved. The TCR was taken from a woman younger than 30 in good health. The specimen was blood. This CDR3 reads CASSVRQTNTEAFF. In nucleotides, the CDR3 is TGTGCCAGCAGCGTCCGGCAGACGAACACTGAAGCTTTCTTT. Full variable domain (rest looked up from reference TRBV9 and TRBJ1-1): DSGVTQTPKHLITATGQRVTLRCSPRSGDLSVYWYQQSLDQGLQFLIQYYNGEERAKGNILERFSAQQFPDLHSELNLSSLELGDSALYFCASSVRQTNTEAFFGQGTRLTVV.